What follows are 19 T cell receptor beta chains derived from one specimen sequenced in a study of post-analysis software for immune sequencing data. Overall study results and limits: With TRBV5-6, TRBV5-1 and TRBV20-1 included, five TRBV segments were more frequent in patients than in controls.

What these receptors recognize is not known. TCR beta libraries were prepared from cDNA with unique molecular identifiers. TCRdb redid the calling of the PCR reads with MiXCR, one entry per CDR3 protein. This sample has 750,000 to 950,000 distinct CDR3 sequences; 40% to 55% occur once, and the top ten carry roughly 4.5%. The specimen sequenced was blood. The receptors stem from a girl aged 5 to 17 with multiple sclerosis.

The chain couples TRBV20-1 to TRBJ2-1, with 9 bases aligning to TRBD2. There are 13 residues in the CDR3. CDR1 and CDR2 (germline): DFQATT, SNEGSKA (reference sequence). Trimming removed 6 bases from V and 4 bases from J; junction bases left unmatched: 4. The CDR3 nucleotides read TGCAGTGCCCGGCGGGAGGGTTACAATGAGCAGTTCTTC. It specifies CSARREGYNEQFF.

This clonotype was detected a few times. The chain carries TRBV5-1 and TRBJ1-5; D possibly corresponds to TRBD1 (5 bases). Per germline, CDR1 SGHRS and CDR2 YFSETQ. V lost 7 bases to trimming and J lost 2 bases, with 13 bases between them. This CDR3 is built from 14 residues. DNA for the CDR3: TGCGCCAGCCACCCCGGGACCGGCAATCAGCCCCAGCATTTT. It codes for CASHPGTGNQPQHF.

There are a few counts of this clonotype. The CDR3 sequence is CASSPGNSNQPQHF. Here the CDR3 DNA reads TGTGCCAGCAGCCCGGGCAATAGCAATCAGCCCCAGCATTTT. The chain is built from TRBV3-1 and TRBJ1-5, with unresolved D. Germline loops: CDR1 LGHDT, CDR2 YNNKEL (reference sequence). This CDR3 region has 14 residues. The ends were cut back, 4 bases at V and 0 bases at J, with 7 bases in the middle.

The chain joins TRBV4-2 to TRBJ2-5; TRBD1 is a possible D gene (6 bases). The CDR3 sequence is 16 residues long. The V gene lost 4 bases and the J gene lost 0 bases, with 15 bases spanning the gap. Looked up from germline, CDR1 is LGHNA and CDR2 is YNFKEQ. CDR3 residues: CASSRGGDTYQETQYF. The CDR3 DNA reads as TGTGCCAGCAGCCGGGGTGGGGACACATACCAAGAGACCCAGTACTTC.

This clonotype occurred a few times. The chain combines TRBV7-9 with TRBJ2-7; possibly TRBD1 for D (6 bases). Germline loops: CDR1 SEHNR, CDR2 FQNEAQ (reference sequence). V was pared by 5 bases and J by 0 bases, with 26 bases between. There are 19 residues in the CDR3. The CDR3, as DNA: TGTGCCAGCAGCCCTGTCCCGGGACATCCCAGGGTGAGCTCCTACGAGCAGTACTTC. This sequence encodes CASSPVPGHPRVSSYEQYF. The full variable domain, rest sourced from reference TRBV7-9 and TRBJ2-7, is DTGVSQNPRHKITKRGQNVTFRCDPISEHNRLYWYRQTLGQGPEFLTYFQNEAQLEKSRLLSDRFSAERPKGSFSTLEIQRTEQGDSAMYLCASSPVPGHPRVSSYEQYFGPGTRLTVT.

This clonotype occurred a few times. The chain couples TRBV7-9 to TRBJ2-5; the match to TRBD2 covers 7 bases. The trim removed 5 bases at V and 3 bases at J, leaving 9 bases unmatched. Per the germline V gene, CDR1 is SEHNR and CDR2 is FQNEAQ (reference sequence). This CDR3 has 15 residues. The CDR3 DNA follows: TGTGCCAGCAGCGCAGCTAGCGGACTAAAAGAGACCCAGTACTTC. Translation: CASSAASGLKETQYF.

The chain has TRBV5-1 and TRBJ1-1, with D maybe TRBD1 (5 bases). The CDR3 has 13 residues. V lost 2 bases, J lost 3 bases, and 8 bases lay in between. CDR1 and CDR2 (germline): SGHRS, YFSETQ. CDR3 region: CASSFGADTEAFF. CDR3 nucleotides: TGCGCCAGCAGCTTCGGGGCAGACACTGAAGCTTTCTTT.

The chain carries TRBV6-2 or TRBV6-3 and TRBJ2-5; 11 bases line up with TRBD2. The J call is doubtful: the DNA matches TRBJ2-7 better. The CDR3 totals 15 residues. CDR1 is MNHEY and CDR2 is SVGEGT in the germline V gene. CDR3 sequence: CASRLAGGPGYEQYF. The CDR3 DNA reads TGTGCCAGCAGGCTAGCGGGAGGCCCAGGGTACGAGCAGTACTTC.

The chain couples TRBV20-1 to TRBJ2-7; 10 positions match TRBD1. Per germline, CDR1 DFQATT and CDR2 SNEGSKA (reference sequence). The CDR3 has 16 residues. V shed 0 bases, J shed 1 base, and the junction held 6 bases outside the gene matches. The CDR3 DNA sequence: TGCAGTGCTAGAGATGAGGGACAGGGGACATCCTACGAGCAGTACTTC. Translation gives CSARDEGQGTSYEQYF.

DNA for the CDR3: TGTGCCAGCAGTGACAGAAGATCTAGCACAGATACGCAGTATTTT. Translation gives CASSDRRSSTDTQYF. The V call is TRBV12-3 or TRBV12-4, the J call TRBJ2-3, with a weak D call TRBD1 (5 bases). Trimming stripped 5 bases from V and 0 bases from J, with 12 bases between. The CDR3 is 15 residues long.

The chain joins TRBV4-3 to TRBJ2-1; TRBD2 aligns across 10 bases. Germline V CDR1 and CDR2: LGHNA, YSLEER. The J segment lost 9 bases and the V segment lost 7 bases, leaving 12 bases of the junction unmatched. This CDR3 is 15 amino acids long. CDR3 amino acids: CASTPQAGGPGEQFF. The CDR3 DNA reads TGCGCCAGCACCCCTCAAGCGGGAGGGCCGGGTGAGCAGTTCTTC.

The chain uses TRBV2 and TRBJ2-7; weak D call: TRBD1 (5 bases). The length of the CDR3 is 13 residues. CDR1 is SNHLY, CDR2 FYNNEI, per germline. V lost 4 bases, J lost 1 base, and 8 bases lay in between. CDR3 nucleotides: TGTGCCAGCAGTGGGCGGACATCCTACGAGCAGTACTTC. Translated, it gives CASSGRTSYEQYF.

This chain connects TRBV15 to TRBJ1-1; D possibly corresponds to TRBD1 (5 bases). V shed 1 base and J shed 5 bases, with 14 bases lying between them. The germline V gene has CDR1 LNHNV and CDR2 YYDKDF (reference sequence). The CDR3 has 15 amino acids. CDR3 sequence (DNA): TGTGCCACCAGCAGAGCGGCGGGACTACGAACTGAAGCTTTCTTT. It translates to CATSRAAGLRTEAFF.

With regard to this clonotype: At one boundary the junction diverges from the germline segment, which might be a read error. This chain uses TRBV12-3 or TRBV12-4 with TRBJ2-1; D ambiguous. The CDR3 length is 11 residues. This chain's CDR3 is CVSSLTQRQFF. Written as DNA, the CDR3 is TGTGTCAGCAGTTTAACCCAACGGCAGTTCTTC.

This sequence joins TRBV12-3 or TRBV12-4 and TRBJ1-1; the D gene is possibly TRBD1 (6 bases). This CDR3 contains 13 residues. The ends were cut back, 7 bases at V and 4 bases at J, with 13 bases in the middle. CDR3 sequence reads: CASTLQGPTEAFF. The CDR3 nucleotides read TGTGCCAGCACCCTACAGGGTCCCACTGAAGCTTTCTTT.

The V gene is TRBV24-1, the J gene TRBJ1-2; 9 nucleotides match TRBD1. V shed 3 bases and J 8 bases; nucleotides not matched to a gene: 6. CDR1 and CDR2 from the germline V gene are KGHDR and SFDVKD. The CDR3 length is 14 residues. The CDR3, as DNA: TGTGCCACCAGTGATGACACAGGGGGCTGGGGCTACACCTTC. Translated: CATSDDTGGWGYTF.

This chain's CDR3 is CSARKEEGLAGGKTTDTQYF. The DNA for the CDR3 is TGCAGTGCTAGGAAGGAAGAAGGACTAGCGGGAGGGAAAACCACAGATACGCAGTATTTT. V is TRBV20-1 and J is TRBJ2-3, with 15 bases identical to TRBD2. The CDR3 length is 20 residues. CDR1 and CDR2 from the germline V gene are DFQATT and SNEGSKA (reference sequence). V dropped 3 bases and J dropped 2; count of bases not matched to a gene: 15.

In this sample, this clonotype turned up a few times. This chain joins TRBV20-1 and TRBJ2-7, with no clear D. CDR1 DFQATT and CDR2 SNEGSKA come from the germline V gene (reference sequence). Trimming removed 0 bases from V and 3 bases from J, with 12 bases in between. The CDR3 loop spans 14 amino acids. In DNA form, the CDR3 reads TGCAGTGCTAGAGATCTCCAGCTAGGCTACGAGCAGTACTTC. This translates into CSARDLQLGYEQYF.

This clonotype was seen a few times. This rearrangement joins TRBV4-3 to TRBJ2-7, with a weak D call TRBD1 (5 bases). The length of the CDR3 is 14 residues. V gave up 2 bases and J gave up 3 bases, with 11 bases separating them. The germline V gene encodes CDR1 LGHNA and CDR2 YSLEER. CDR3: CASSQTRQNYEQYF. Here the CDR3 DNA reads TGCGCCAGCAGCCAAACCAGACAGAACTACGAGCAGTACTTC.